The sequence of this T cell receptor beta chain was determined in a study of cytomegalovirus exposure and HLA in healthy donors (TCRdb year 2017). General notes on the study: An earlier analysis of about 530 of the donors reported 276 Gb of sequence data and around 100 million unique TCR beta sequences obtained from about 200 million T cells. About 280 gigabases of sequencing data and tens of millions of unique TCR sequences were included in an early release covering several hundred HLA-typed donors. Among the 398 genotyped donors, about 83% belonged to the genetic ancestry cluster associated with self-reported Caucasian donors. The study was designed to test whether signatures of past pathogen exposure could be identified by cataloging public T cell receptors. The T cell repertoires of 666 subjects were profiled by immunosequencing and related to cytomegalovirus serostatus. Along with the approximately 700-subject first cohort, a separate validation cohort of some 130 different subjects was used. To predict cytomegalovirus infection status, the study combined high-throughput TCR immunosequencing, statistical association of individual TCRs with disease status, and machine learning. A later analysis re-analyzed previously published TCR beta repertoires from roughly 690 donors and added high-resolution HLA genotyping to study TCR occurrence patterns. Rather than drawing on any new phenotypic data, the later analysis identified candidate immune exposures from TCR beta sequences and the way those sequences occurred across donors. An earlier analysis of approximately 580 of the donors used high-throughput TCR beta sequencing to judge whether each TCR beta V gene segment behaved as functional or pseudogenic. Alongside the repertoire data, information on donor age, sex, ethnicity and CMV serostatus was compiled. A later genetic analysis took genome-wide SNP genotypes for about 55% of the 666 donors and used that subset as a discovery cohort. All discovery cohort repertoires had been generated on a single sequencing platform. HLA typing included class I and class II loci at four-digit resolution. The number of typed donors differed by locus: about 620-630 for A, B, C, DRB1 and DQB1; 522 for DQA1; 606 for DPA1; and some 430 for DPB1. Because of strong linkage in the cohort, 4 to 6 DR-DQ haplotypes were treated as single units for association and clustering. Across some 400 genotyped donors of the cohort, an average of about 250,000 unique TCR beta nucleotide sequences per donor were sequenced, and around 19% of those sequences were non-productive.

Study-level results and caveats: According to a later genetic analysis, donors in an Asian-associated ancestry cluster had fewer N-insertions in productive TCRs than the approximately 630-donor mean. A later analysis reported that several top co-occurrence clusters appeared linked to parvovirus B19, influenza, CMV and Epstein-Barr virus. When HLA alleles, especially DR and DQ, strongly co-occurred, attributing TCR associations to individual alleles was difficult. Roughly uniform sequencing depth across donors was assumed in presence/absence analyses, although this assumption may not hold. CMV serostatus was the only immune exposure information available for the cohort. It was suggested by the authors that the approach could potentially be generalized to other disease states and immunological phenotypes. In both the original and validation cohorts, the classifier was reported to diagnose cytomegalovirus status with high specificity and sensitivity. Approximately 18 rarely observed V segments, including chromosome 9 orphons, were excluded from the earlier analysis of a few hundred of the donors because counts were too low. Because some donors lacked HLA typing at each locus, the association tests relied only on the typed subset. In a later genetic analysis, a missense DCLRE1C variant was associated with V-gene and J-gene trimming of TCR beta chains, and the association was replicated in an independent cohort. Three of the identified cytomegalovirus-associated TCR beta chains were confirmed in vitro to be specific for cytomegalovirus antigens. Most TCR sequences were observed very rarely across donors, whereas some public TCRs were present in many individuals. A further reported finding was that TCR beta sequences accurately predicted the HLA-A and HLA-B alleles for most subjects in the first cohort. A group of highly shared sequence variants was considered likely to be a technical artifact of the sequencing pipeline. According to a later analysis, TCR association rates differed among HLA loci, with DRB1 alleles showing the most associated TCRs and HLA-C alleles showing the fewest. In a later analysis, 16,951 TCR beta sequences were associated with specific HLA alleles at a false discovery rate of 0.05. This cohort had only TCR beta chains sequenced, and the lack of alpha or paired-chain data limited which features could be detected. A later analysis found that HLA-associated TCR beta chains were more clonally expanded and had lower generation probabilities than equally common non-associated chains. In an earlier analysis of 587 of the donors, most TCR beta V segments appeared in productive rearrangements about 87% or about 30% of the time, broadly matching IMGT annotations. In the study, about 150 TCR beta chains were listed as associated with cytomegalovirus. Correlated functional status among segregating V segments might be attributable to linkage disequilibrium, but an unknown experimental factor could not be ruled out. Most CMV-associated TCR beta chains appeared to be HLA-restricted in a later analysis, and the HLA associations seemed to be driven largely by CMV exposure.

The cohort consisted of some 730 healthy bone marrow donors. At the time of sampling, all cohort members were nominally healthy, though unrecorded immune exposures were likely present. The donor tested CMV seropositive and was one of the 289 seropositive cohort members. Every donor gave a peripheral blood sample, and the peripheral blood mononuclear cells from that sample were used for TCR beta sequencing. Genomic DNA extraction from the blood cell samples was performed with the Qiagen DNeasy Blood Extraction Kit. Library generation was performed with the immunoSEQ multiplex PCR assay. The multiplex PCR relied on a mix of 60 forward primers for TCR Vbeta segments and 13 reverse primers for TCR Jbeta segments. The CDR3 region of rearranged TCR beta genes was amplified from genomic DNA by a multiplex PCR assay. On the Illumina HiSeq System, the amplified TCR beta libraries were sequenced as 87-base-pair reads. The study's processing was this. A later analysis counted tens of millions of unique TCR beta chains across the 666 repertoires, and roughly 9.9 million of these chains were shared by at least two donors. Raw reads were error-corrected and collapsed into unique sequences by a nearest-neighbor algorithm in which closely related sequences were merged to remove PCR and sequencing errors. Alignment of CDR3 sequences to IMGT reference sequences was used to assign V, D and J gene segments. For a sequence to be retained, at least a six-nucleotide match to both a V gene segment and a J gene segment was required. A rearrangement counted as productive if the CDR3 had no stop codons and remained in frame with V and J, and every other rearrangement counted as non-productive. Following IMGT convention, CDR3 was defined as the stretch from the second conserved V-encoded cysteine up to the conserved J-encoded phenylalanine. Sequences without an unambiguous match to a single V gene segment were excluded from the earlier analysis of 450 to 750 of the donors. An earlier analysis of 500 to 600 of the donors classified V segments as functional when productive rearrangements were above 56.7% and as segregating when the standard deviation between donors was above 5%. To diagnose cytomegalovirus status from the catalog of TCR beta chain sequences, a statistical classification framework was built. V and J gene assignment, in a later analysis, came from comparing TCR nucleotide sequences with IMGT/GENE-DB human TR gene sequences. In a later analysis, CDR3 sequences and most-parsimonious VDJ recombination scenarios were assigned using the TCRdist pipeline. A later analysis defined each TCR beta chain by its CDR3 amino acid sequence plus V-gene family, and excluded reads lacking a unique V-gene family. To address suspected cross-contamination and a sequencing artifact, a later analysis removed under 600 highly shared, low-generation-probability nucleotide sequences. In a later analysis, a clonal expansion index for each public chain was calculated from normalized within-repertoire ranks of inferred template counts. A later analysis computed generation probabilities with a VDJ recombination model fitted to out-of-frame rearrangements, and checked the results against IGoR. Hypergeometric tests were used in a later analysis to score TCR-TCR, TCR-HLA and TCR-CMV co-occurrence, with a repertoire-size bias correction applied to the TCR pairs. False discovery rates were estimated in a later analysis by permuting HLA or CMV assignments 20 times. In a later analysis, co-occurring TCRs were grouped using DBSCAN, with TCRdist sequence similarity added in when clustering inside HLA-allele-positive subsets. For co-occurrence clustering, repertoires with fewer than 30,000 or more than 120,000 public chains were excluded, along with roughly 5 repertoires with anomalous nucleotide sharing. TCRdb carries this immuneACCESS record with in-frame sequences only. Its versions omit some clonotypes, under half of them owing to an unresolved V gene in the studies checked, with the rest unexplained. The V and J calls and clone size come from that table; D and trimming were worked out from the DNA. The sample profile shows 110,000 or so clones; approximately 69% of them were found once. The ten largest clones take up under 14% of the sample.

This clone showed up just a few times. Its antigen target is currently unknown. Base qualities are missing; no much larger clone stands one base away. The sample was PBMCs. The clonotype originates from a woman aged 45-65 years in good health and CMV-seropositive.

The nucleotide sequence is TGTGCCAGCTCACCACTGGCGGGGATTTCCTACGAGCAGTACTTC. This encodes CASSPLAGISYEQYF. The rearrangement joined TRBV18 to TRBJ2-7, and TRBD2 may be the D gene, going by 6 matching bases. V is shortened by 1 base, J by 1 base, and the region joining them spans 11 bases. The CDR3, from cysteine to phenylalanine, totals 15 residues. Only CDR3 DNA is held: 45 bases, read in frame from base 1. The germline V gene provides CDR1 KGHSH and CDR2 LQKENI.